This TCR beta chain emerged from a study of T cells in Graves' hyperthyroidism and ophthalmopathy. Amplified TCR beta CDR3 regions derived from RNA transcripts. HTBI primers drove first-round RT-PCR of the TCR CDR3. TCRdb independently ran MiXCR on the multiplex PCR reads; one entry per CDR3 protein. The data contain around 520,000 distinct CDR3 sequences, 12% to 15% of them singletons. Stable Graves' hyperthyroidism denoted no ophthalmopathy progression over 18 months. Newly diagnosed patients aged 18 to 65 had hyperthyroidism of under 2 months' duration. Sequencing was done on a sample of blood. The sequence was obtained from a woman in her forties with Graves' hyperthyroidism.

CDR3: CASSLRQAPYEQYF. CDR3 DNA sequence: TGTGCCAGCAGCTTAAGGCAGGCCCCCTACGAGCAGTACTTC. The V call is TRBV7-9, the J call TRBJ2-7; D gene ambiguous. The V gene lost 2 bases and the J gene lost 2 bases, with 10 bases spanning the gap. The CDR3 is 14 amino acids. Looked up from germline, CDR1 is SEHNR and CDR2 is FQNEAQ (reference sequence).